This T cell receptor (beta chain) is from a study of cytomegalovirus exposure and HLA in healthy donors. Study background: The 130 or so validation repertoires were reported in a later analysis to have been generated on the same platform as the approximately 700 first-cohort repertoires.

The donors were members of the validation cohort, which comprised roughly 120 subjects and was separate from the first cohort of 666 subjects. The table came from immunoSEQ multiplex PCR; TCRdb's copy has only in-frame clones and leaves some out. The data contain 150,000 to 200,000 clones, about 82% of them singletons. This clone was observed once. Its antigen remains unknown. Study results and limitations: Cytomegalovirus association was listed for about 150 TCR beta chains. In vitro experiments confirmed that a few CMV-associated chains were specific for CMV antigens.

CDR1 SQVTM and CDR2 ANQGSEA come from the germline V gene. V shed 0 bases and J 9 bases; nucleotides not matched to a gene: 23. The CDR3 extends over 21 amino acids. The chain carries TRBV29-1 and TRBJ2-1; TRBD2 matches 13 bases. The sample taken for sequencing was PBMCs. This sequence was found in a woman aged 18 to 35 in good health and CMV-seronegative. This CDR3 is CSVEDVQGGLAGLQSLGEQFF. For the CDR3, the DNA is TGCAGCGTTGAAGATGTTCAAGGGGGACTAGCGGGATTACAATCTCTCGGTGAGCAGTTCTTC.